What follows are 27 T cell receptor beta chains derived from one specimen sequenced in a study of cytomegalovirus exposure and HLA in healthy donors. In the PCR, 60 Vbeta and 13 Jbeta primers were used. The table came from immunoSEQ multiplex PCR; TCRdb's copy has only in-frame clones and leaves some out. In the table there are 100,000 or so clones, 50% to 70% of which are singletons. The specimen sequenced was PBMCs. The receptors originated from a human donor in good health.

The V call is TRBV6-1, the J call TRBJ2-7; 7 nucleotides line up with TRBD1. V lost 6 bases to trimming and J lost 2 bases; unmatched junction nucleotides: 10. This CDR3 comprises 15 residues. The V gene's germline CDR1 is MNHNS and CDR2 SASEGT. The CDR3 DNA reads TGTGCCAGCAGGGATCGGGACAGACAAACCTACGAGCAGTACTTC. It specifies CASRDRDRQTYEQYF.

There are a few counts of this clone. CDR3 sequence reads: CASSDLLTGKAFF. CDR3 sequence (DNA): TGTGCCAGCAGCGACTTACTTACAGGGAAAGCTTTCTTT. The chain recombines TRBV14 with TRBJ1-1; a weak D match, TRBD1 (6 bases). The V and J ends lost 5 bases and 9 bases respectively, with 16 bases between them. The germline gives CDR1 SGHDN, CDR2 FVKESK. The CDR3 is 13 amino acids. The whole variable domain, filled in from reference TRBV14 and TRBJ1-1, reads EAGVTQFPSHSVIEKGQTVTLRCDPISGHDNLYWYRRVMGKEIKFLLHFVKESKQDESGMPNNRFLAERTGGTYSTLKVQPAELEDSGVYFCASSDLLTGKAFFGQGTRLTVV.

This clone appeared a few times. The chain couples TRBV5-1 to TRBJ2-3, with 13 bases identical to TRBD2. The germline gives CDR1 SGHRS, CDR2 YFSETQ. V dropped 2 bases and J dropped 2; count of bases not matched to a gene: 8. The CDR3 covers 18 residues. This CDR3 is CASSFGLAGASATDTQYF. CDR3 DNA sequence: TGCGCCAGCAGCTTTGGACTAGCGGGAGCGTCTGCCACAGATACGCAGTATTTT.

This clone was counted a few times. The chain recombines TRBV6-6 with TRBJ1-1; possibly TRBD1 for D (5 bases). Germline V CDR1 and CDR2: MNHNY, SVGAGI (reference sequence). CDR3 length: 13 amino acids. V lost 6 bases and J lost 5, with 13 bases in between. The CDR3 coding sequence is TGTGCCAGCAGGCCGGGGGATAGAACTGAAGCTTTCTTT. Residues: CASRPGDRTEAFF.

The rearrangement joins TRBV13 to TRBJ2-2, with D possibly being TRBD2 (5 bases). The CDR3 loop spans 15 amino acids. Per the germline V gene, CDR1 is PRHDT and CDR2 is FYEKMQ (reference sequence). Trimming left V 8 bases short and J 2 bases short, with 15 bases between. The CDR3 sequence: CASVRGAVNTGELFF. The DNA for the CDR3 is TGTGCCAGCGTTCGGGGAGCGGTAAACACCGGGGAGCTGTTTTTT. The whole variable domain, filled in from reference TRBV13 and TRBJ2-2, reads AAGVIQSPRHLIKEKRETATLKCYPIPRHDTVYWYQQGPGQDPQFLISFYEKMQSDKGSIPDRFSAQQFSDYHSELNMSSLELGDSALYFCASVRGAVNTGELFFGEGSRLTVL.

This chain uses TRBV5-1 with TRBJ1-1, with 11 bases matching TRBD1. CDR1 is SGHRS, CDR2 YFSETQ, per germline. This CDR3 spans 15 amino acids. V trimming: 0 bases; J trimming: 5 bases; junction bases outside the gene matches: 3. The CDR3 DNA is TGCGCCAGCAGCTTGGCGGGACAGGGGGTTACTGAAGCTTTCTTT. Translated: CASSLAGQGVTEAFF.

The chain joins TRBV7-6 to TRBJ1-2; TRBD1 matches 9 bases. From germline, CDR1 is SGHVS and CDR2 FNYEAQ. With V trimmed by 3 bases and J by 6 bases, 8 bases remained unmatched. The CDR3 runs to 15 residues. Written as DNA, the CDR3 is TGTGCCAGCAGCTTCTCGGACAGGGGAGGCGATGGCTACACCTTC. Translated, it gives CASSFSDRGGDGYTF.

The CDR3 DNA reads as TGCGCCAGCAGCCCCCAGGCGGGACCCTCCAGGGAGCAGTTCTTC. It encodes CASSPQAGPSREQFF. J is TRBJ2-1 and V is TRBV4-1, with D maybe TRBD2 (6 bases). Trimming removed 4 bases at V and 10 bases at J, with 20 bases between. The V gene's germline CDR1 is MGHRA and CDR2 YSYEKL. The CDR3 has 15 amino acids.

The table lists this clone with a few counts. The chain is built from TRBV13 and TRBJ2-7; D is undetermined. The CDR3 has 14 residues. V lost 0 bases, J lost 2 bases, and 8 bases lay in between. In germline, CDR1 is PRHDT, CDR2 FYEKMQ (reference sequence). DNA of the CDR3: TGTGCCAGCAGCTTAGGACAGATGGCCTACGAGCAGTACTTC. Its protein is CASSLGQMAYEQYF.

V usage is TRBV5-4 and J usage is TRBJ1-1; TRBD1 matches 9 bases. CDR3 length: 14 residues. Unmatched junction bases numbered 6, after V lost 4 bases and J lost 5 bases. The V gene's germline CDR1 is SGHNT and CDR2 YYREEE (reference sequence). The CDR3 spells CASSPGQGRTEAFF. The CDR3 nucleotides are TGTGCCAGCAGCCCCGGACAGGGGAGAACTGAAGCTTTCTTT. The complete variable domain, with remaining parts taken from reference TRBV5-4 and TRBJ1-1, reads ETGVTQSPTHLIKTRGQQVTLRCSSQSGHNTVSWYQQALGQGPQFIFQYYREEENGRGNFPPRFSGLQFPNYSSELNVNALELDDSALYLCASSPGQGRTEAFFGQGTRLTVV.

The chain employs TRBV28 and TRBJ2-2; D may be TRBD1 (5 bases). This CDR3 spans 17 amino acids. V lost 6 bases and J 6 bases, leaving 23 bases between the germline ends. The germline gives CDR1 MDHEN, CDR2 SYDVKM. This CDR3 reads CASRAVGASRPPGELFF. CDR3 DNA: TGTGCCAGCAGGGCTGTTGGGGCCAGCAGACCCCCCGGGGAGCTGTTTTTT.

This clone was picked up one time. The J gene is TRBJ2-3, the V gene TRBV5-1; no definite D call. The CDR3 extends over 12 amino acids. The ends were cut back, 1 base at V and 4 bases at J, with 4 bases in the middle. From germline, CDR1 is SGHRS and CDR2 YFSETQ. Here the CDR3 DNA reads TGCGCCAGCAGCTTGCGTTCAGATACGCAGTATTTT. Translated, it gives CASSLRSDTQYF.

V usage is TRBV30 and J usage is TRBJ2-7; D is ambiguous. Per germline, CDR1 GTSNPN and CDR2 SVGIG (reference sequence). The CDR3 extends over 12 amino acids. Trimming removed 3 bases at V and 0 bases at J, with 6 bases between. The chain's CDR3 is CAWSRYSYEQYF. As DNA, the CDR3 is TGTGCCTGGAGCAGGTACTCCTACGAGCAGTACTTC.

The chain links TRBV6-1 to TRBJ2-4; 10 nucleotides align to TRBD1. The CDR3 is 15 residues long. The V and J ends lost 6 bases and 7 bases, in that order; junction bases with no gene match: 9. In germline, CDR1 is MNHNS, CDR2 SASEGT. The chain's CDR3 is CASRGRQGAGNIQYF. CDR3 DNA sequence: TGTGCCAGCAGGGGTCGACAGGGGGCCGGGAACATTCAGTACTTC.

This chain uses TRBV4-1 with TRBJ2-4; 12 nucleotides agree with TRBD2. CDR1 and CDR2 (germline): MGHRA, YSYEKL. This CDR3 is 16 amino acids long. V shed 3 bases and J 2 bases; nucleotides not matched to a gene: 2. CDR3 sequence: CASSQGTSGSKNIQYF. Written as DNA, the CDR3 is TGCGCCAGCAGCCAGGGGACTAGCGGGTCCAAAAACATTCAGTACTTC.

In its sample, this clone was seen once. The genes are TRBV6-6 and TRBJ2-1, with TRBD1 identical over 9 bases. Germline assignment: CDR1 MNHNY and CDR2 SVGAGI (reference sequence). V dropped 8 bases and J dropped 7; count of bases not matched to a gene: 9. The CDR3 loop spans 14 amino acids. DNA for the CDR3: TGTGCCAGCGGGGGGATAGGACAGGGGAATGAGCAGTTCTTC. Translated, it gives CASGGIGQGNEQFF.

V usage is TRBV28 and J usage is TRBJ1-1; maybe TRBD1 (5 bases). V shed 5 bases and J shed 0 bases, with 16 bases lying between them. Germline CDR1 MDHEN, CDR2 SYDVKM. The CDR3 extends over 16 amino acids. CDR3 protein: CASSPLTTAMNTEAFF. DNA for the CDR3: TGTGCCAGCAGTCCTCTGACGACAGCTATGAACACTGAAGCTTTCTTT.

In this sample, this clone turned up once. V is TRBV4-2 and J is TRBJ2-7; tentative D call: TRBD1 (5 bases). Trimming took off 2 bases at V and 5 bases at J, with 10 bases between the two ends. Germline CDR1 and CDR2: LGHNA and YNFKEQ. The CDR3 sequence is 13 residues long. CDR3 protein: CASSQQGSHEQYF. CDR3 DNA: TGTGCCAGCAGCCAACAGGGTTCCCACGAGCAGTACTTC.

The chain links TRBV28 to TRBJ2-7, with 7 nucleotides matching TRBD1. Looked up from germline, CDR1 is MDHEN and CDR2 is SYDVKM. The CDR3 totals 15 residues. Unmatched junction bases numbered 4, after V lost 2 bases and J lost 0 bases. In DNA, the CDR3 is TGTGCCAGCAGTTTACTTCGGGACAGCTCCTACGAGCAGTACTTC. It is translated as CASSLLRDSSYEQYF.

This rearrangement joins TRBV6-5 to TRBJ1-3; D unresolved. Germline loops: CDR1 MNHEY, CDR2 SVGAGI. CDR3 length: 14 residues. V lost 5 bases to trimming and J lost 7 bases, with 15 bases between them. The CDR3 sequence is CASSVDEAGNTIYF. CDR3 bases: TGTGCCAGCAGTGTCGATGAGGCGGGGAACACCATATATTTT.

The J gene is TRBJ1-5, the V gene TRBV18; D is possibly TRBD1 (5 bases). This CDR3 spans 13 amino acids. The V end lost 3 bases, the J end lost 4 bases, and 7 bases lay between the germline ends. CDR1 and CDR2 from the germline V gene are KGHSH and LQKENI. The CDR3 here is CASSPGGNQPQHF. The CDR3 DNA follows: TGTGCCAGCTCACCCGGGGGAAATCAGCCCCAGCATTTT.

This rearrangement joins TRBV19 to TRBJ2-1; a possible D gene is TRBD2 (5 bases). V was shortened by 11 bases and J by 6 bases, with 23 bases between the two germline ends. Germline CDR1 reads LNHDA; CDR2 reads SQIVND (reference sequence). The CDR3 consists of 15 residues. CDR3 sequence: CAGTRIASGTNEQFF. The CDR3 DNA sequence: TGTGCCGGTACCCGGATAGCGTCAGGTACCAATGAGCAGTTCTTC. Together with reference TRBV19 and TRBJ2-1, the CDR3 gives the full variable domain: DGGITQSPKYLFRKEGQNVTLSCEQNLNHDAMYWYRQDPGQGLRLIYYSQIVNDFQKGDIAEGYSVSREKKESFPLTVTSAQKNPTAFYLCAGTRIASGTNEQFFGPGTRLTVL.

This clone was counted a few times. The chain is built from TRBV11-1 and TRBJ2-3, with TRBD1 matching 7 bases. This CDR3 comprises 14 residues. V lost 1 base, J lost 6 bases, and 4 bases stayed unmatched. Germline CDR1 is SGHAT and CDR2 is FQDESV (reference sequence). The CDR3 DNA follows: TGTGCCAGCAGCTTAGGTACAGGGGCCGATACGCAGTATTTT. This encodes CASSLGTGADTQYF.

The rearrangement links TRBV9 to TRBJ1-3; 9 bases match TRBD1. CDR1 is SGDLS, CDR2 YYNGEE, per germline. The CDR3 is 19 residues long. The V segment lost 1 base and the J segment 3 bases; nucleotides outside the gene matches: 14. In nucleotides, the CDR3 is TGTGCCAGCAGCGTAACACCCTCTCCCGGGACAGGGATTGGAAACACCATATATTTT. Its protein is CASSVTPSPGTGIGNTIYF.

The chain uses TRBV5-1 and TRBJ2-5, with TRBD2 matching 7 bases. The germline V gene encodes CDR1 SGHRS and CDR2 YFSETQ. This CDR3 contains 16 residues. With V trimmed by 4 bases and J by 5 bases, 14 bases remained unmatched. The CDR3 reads CASSGGGWDYSETQYF. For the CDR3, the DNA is TGCGCCAGCAGCGGAGGCGGGTGGGACTACTCGGAGACCCAGTACTTC.

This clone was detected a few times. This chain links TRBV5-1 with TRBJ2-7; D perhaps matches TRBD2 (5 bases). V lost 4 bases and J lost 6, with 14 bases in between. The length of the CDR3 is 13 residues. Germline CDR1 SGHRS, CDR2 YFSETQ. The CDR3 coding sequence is TGCGCCAGCAGCCCTAACTCTGCGGGCGAGCAGTACTTC. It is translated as CASSPNSAGEQYF. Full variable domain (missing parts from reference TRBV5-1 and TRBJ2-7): KAGVTQTPRYLIKTRGQQVTLSCSPISGHRSVSWYQQTPGQGLQFLFEYFSETQRNKGNFPGRFSGRQFSNSRSEMNVSTLELGDSALYLCASSPNSAGEQYFGPGTRLTVT.

The CDR3 DNA follows: TGCGCCAGCAGCCAAGTGGCGGGGAATTCCAATCAGCCCCAGCATTTT. It is translated as CASSQVAGNSNQPQHF. The chain has TRBV4-1 and TRBJ1-5; D unclear. V lost 1 base and J lost 3, with 13 bases in between. The CDR3 totals 16 residues. Germline V gives CDR1 MGHRA, CDR2 YSYEKL.